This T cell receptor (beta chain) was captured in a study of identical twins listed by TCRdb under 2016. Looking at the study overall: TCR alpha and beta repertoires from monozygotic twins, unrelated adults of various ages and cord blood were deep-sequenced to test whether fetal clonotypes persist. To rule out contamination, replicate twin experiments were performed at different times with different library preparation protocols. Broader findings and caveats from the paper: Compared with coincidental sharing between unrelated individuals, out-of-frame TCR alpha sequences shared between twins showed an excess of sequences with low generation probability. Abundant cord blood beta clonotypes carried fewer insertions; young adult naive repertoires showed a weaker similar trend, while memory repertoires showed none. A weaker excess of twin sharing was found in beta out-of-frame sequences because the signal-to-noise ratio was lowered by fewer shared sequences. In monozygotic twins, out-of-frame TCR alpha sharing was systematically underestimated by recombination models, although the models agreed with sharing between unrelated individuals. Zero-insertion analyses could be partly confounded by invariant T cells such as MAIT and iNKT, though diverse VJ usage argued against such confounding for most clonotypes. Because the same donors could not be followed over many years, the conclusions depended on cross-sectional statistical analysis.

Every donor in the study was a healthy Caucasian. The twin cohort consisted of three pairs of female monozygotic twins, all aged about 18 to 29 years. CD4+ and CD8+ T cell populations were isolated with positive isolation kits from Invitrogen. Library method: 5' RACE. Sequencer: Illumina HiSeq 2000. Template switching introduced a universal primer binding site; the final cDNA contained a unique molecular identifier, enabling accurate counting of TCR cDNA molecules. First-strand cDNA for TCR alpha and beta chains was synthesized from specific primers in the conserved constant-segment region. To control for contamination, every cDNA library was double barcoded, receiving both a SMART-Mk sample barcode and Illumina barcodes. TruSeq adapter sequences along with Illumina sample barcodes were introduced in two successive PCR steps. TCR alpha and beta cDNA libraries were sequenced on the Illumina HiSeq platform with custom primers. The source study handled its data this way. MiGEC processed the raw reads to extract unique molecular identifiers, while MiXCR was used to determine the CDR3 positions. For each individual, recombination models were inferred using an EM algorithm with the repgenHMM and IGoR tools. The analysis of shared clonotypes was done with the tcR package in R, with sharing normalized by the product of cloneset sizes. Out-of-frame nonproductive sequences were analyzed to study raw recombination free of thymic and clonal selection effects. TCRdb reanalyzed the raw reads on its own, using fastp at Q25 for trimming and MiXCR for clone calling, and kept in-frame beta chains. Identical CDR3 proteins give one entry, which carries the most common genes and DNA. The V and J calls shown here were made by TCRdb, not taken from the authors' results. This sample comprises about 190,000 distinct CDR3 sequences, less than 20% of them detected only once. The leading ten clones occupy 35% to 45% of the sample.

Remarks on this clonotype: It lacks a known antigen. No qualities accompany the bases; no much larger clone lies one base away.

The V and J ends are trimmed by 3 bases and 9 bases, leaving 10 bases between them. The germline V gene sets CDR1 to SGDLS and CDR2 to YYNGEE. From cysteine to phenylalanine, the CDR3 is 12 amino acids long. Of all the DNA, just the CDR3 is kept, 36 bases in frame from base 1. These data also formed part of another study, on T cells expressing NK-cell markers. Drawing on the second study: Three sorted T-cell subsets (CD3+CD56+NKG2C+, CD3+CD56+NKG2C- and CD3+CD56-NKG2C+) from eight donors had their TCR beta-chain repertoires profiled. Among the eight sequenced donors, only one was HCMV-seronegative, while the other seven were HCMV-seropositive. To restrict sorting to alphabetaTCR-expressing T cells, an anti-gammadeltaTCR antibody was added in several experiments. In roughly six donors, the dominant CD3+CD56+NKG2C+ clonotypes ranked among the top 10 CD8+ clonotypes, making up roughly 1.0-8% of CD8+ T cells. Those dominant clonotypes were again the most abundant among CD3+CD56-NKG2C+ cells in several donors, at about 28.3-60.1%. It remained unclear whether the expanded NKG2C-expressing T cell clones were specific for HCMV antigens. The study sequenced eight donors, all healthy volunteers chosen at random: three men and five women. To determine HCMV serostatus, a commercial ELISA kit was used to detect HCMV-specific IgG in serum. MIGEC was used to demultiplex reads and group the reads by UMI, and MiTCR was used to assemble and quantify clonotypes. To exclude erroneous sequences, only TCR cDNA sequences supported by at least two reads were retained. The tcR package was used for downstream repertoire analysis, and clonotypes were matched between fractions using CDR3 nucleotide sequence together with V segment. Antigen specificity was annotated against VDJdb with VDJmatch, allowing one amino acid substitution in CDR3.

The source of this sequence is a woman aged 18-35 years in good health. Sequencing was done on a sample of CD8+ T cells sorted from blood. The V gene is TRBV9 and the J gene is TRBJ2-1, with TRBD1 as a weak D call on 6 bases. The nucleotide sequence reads TGTGCCAGCAGCGCTACAGGGATTGAGCAGTTCTTC. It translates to CASSATGIEQFF.